A selection of T cell receptor beta chains follows, all from one sample in a study of response to subunit inactivated influenza vaccine. Each CDR3 protein is one row after TCRdb ran MiXCR on the RT-PCR reads. The table lists 750,000 to 850,000 distinct CDR3 sequences, approximately 17% of them singletons. Sequences were derived from PBMCs from blood, sampled roughly 5 days after vaccination. The receptor set was obtained from a man aged 50-60 years who received an inactivated influenza vaccine. Both conserved end residues are part of each CDR3. A D gene is named only where the DNA matches it firmly. The size of a clone is reported for some rows only, either as once, few or many, or as a class for expanded clones.

cdr3_aa: CSARDRGGYTF
cdr3_nt: TGCAGTGCTAGGGACAGGGGAGGCTACACCTTC
d_call: TRBD1
clone_size: few
v_call: TRBV20-1
j_call: TRBJ1-2

cdr3_aa: CASSPHGQGGGEKLFF
cdr3_nt: TGTGCCAGCAGCCCACACGGACAGGGGGGTGGCGAAAAACTGTTTTTT
d_call: TRBD1
clone_size: NA
v_call: TRBV7-9
j_call: TRBJ1-4

cdr3_aa: CSARVHGTSGRNTNEQFF
cdr3_nt: TGCAGTGCTAGAGTCCATGGGACTAGCGGGAGGAATACGAATGAGCAGTTCTTC
d_call: TRBD2
clone_size: NA
v_call: TRBV20-1
j_call: TRBJ2-1

cdr3_aa: CSASPPGQRSMKTQYF
cdr3_nt: TGCAGTGCGAGTCCCCCCGGACAAAGATCCATGAAGACCCAGTACTTC
d_call: NA
clone_size: NA
v_call: TRBV20-1
j_call: TRBJ2-5

cdr3_aa: CSARGGTGVNEQFF
cdr3_nt: TGCAGTGCTAGGGGTGGAACGGGAGTCAATGAGCAGTTCTTC
d_call: NA
clone_size: few
v_call: TRBV20-1
j_call: TRBJ2-1

cdr3_aa: CASSGIRGRVDEQFF
cdr3_nt: TGCGCCAGCAGCGGGATCAGGGGGCGGGTAGATGAGCAGTTCTTC
d_call: TRBD1
clone_size: many
v_call: TRBV5-1
j_call: TRBJ2-1

cdr3_aa: CSARLGQPQHF
cdr3_nt: TGCAGTGCTAGGCTGGGTCAGCCCCAGCATTTT
d_call: NA
clone_size: few
v_call: TRBV20-1
j_call: TRBJ1-5

cdr3_aa: CASSKYRVPGYTF
cdr3_nt: TGTGCCAGCAGTAAATACAGGGTTCCTGGCTACACCTTC
d_call: NA
clone_size: few
v_call: TRBV28
j_call: TRBJ1-2

cdr3_aa: CATSREVGGSNEQFF
cdr3_nt: TGTGCCACCAGCAGAGAAGTGGGAGGGAGCAATGAGCAGTTCTTC
d_call: TRBD2
clone_size: few
v_call: TRBV15
j_call: TRBJ2-1

cdr3_aa: CASSLWTGGTGELFF
cdr3_nt: TGTGCCAGCTCACTATGGACAGGAGGTACCGGGGAGCTGTTTTTT
d_call: TRBD1
clone_size: few
v_call: TRBV18
j_call: TRBJ2-2

cdr3_aa: CSARDRTATYNEQFF
cdr3_nt: TGCAGTGCTAGAGACCGGACAGCAACATACAATGAGCAGTTCTTC
d_call: NA
clone_size: many
v_call: TRBV20-1
j_call: TRBJ2-1

cdr3_aa: CASSQGGVVYEQYF
cdr3_nt: TGTGCCAGCAGCCAGGGGGGGGTGGTCTACGAGCAGTACTTC
d_call: NA
clone_size: few
v_call: TRBV11-2
j_call: TRBJ2-7

cdr3_aa: CASSLALADHTQYF
cdr3_nt: TGTGCCAGCAGCTTAGCTCTAGCAGACCATACGCAGTATTTT
d_call: NA
clone_size: few
v_call: TRBV7-2
j_call: TRBJ2-3